This passage covers 30 T cell receptor beta chains from one sample sequenced in a study of blood T cells in healthy people across ages. Then a second PCR, running roughly 6 to 11 cycles, was carried out with a sample-barcoded 5' primer and a J-beta primer mix. Via MiXCR, TCRdb re-called the 5' RACE reads, giving one row per CDR3 protein. The sample gives just under 900,000 distinct CDR3 sequences, about 28% of which show up once; around 16% is in the top ten. Sample: blood. These receptors all stem from a woman older than 75 in good health.

Regarding this clonotype: A much larger clone differs from this one at a single base, so this may be a read error. This chain links TRBV6-2 or TRBV6-3 with TRBJ1-2; D remains unclear. There are 14 residues in the CDR3. V was clipped by 1 base and J by 4 bases, with 10 bases between them. CDR1 is MNHEY, CDR2 SVGEGT, per germline. The CDR3 coding sequence is TGTGCCAGCAGTTACTACGAAACTAGCTATGGCTACACCTTC. Translating gives CASSYYETSYGYTF.

A note on this clonotype: The junction differs from germline at one of its ends, possibly a read error. The gene calls are TRBV20-1 and TRBJ1-2, with TRBD1 matching over 11 bases. The CDR3 has 13 amino acids. Germline-derived CDR1 and CDR2 are DFQATT and SNEGSKA (reference sequence). CDR3 DNA: TGTAGTGCATCGGACAGGGGGCGTAATGGCTACACCTTC. It encodes CSASDRGRNGYTF.

In its sample, this clonotype was seen many times. V usage is TRBV5-1 and J usage is TRBJ2-7; 8 nucleotides line up with TRBD2. V was pared by 0 bases and J by 11 bases, with 13 bases of the junction left unmatched. The CDR3 sequence is 15 residues long. Germline V lookup: CDR1 SGHRS, CDR2 YFSETQ. The CDR3 is CASSLGSAGGEEKYF. DNA for the CDR3: TGCGCCAGCAGCTTGGGGTCGGCGGGAGGTGAGGAGAAGTACTTC. The variable domain in full, with the rest retrieved from reference TRBV5-1 and TRBJ2-7, is KAGVTQTPRYLIKTRGQQVTLSCSPISGHRSVSWYQQTPGQGLQFLFEYFSETQRNKGNFPGRFSGRQFSNSRSEMNVSTLELGDSALYLCASSLGSAGGEEKYFGPGTRLTVT.

On this clonotype itself: A read error may be the cause here, since a much bigger clone is one base away. V usage is TRBV7-9 and J usage is TRBJ1-2, with a tentative D call TRBD1 (5 bases). V lost 5 bases, J lost 6 bases, and 22 bases lay in between. CDR3 length: 16 residues. Germline-derived CDR1 and CDR2 are SEHNR and FQNEAQ (reference sequence). The DNA for the CDR3 is TGTGCCAGCAGCCCGTCTCCCGGTCAAGTGGGGGATGGCTACACCTTC. This gives the protein CASSPSPGQVGDGYTF.

In the case of this clonotype: A much larger clone is a single base away; this may be a read error. The CDR3 DNA follows: TGCGGTGCGACAAGGGACATCTATGGCTACACCTTC. Translated, it gives CGATRDIYGYTF. V usage is TRBV20-1 and J usage is TRBJ1-2, with D possibly being TRBD1 (6 bases). CDR1 is DFQATT, CDR2 SNEGSKA, per germline (reference sequence). This CDR3 is 12 amino acids long.

The chain uses TRBV7-9 and TRBJ2-3; D may be TRBD1 or TRBD2 (6 bases each). Trimming cost V 2 bases and J 7 bases, with 19 bases left between them. The CDR3 consists of 16 residues. Germline V CDR1 and CDR2: SEHNR, FQNEAQ (reference sequence). In DNA, the CDR3 is TGTGCCAGCAGCTTAATACTACGGGGGCGCGGAAATACGCAGTATTTT. Its translation: CASSLILRGRGNTQYF.

This clonotype showed up many times. This chain joins TRBV6-4 and TRBJ2-7; perhaps TRBD2 as D (5 bases). V dropped 7 bases and J dropped 12 bases, with 28 bases sitting between them. Germline V gene lookup returns CDR1 MRHNA and CDR2 SNTAGT. CDR3 length: 15 residues. The CDR3 loop reads CASKPSDSSLRSRYF. CDR3 nucleotides: TGTGCCAGCAAACCCTCGGACTCTAGCTTACGATCCCGGTACTTC.

A word on this clonotype: With a much larger clone just one base away, this may be a read error. J is TRBJ2-3 and V is TRBV3-1; D is unresolved. The CDR3 has 15 residues. The V end was cut by 1 base, the J end by 0 bases, with 8 bases between. The germline V gene has CDR1 LGHDT and CDR2 YNNKEL (reference sequence). The CDR3 sequence is CASSQVLRSTDTQYF. The CDR3 nucleotides are TGTGCCAGCAGCCAAGTGCTTCGGAGCACAGATACGCAGTATTTT.

As concerns this clonotype: It may be a read error: a sequence one base away is much more abundant. V and J are TRBV7-7 and TRBJ2-7; 8 nucleotides line up with TRBD2. The DNA matches TRBJ2-5 better at its end, which makes the J call doubtful. CDR1 is SSHAT, CDR2 FNYEAQ, per germline (reference sequence). The CDR3 totals 13 residues. CDR3 sequence (DNA): TGTGCTGGCAGCTCGGGACTAGATGAGACCCAGTACTTC. The encoded protein is CAGSSGLDETQYF.

In its sample, this clonotype was seen a few times. V is TRBV3-1 and J is TRBJ1-2; 12 bases are a match to TRBD1. V lost 3 bases to trimming and J lost 7 bases; unmatched junction nucleotides: 6. Germline assignment: CDR1 LGHDT and CDR2 YNNKEL (reference sequence). The CDR3 totals 15 residues. The CDR3 loop reads CASSHRDRGRFGYTF. Here the CDR3 DNA reads TGTGCCAGCAGCCATAGGGACAGGGGGCGATTTGGCTACACCTTC.

This clonotype turned up a few times. The chain is built from TRBV2 and TRBJ1-2; no reliable D call. CDR3 length equals 11 residues. Per germline, CDR1 SNHLY and CDR2 FYNNEI. Trimming shortened V by 10 bases and J by 1 base, and 7 bases separated the two germline ends. CDR3 bases: TGTGCCATCCATAATAACTATGGCTACACCTTC. Protein product: CAIHNNYGYTF. Combining the CDR3 with reference TRBV2 and TRBJ1-2 gives the whole variable domain EPEVTQTPSHQVTQMGQEVILRCVPISNHLYFYWYRQILGQKVEFLVSFYNNEISEKSEIFDDQFSVERPDGSNFTLKIRSTKLEDSAMYFCAIHNNYGYTFGSGTRLTVV.

This clonotype has at least ten counts. The chain combines TRBV7-9 with TRBJ2-1, with D perhaps TRBD2 (5 bases). The V end was cut by 0 bases, the J end by 10 bases, with 16 bases between. The CDR3 covers 15 residues. The germline V gene has CDR1 SEHNR and CDR2 FQNEAQ (reference sequence). The CDR3 spells CASSLAPAGRSEQFF. Written as DNA, the CDR3 is TGTGCCAGCAGCTTAGCGCCTGCGGGCAGGTCGGAGCAGTTCTTC. Together with reference TRBV7-9 and TRBJ2-1, the CDR3 gives the full variable domain: DTGVSQNPRHKITKRGQNVTFRCDPISEHNRLYWYRQTLGQGPEFLTYFQNEAQLEKSRLLSDRFSAERPKGSFSTLEIQRTEQGDSAMYLCASSLAPAGRSEQFFGPGTRLTVL.

Remarks on this clonotype: A much larger clone lies a single base off, so this may be a read error. The chain links TRBV24-1 to TRBJ1-2; D possibly corresponds to TRBD1 (5 bases). CDR1 is KGHDR, CDR2 SFDVKD, per germline. This CDR3 contains 11 residues. Trimming took 12 bases from V and 6 from J, leaving 13 bases between them. The DNA of the CDR3 is TGTGCCCCCTTCGGAGGGGATGGCTACACCTTC. This sequence encodes CAPFGGDGYTF.

This clonotype was observed many times. This chain joins TRBV7-2 and TRBJ2-3; 7 nucleotides agree with TRBD2. The CDR3 spans 14 residues. The V segment lost 7 bases and the J segment 8 bases; nucleotides outside the gene matches: 12. The germline gives CDR1 SGHTA, CDR2 FQGNSA. The CDR3 sequence: CASTTGTTLSTQYF. The DNA for the CDR3 is TGTGCCAGCACTACCGGGACTACACTCTCTACGCAGTATTTT. Variable domain in full (rest from reference TRBV7-2 and TRBJ2-3): GAGVSQSPSNKVTEKGKDVELRCDPISGHTALYWYRQSLGQGLEFLIYFQGNSAPDKSGLPSDRFSAERTGGSVSTLTIQRTQQEDSAVYLCASTTGTTLSTQYFGPGTRLTVL.

In this sample, this clonotype turned up a few times. It may be a read error: a sequence one base away is much more abundant. The CDR3 is CSVERGQHEQYF. Here the CDR3 DNA reads TGCAGCGTTGAGCGGGGTCAGCATGAGCAGTACTTC. The V and J genes are TRBV29-1 and TRBJ2-5; D possibly corresponds to TRBD2 (6 bases). This CDR3 region has 12 residues. Germline V gene lookup returns CDR1 SQVTM and CDR2 ANQGSEA. Deletions cut 3 bases from V and 11 bases from J, with 16 bases between.

This clonotype turned up a few times. This rearrangement joins TRBV28 to TRBJ1-6; the match to TRBD1 covers 8 bases. The V gene end was trimmed by 6 bases and the J gene end by 3 bases; junction bases not matched to a gene: 7. Germline CDR1 is MDHEN and CDR2 is SYDVKM. The CDR3 runs 16 residues. CDR3: CASRLPGGDYNSPLHF. CDR3 nucleotide sequence: TGTGCCAGCAGGCTGCCAGGGGGCGACTATAATTCACCCCTCCACTTT.

This clonotype was picked up many times. The chain recombines TRBV6-2 or TRBV6-3 with TRBJ2-1; TRBD1 aligns across 9 bases. V lost 4 bases to trimming and J lost 0 bases; unmatched junction nucleotides: 7. The CDR3 consists of 17 residues. Germline V gene lookup returns CDR1 MNHEY and CDR2 SVGEGT. CDR3 sequence reads: CASSFPTGGISYNEQFF. Written as DNA, the CDR3 is TGTGCCAGCAGTTTCCCTACAGGGGGCATCTCCTACAATGAGCAGTTCTTC.

The table lists this clonotype with many counts. CDR3: CASSPDRVHLVGYTF. Here the CDR3 DNA reads TGTGCCAGCAGTCCTGACAGGGTGCACCTCGTAGGCTACACCTTC. This rearrangement joins TRBV28 to TRBJ1-2; TRBD1 matches 7 bases. The CDR3 has 15 residues. The V gene end was trimmed by 5 bases and the J gene end by 8 bases; junction bases not matched to a gene: 14. Germline lookup yields CDR1 MDHEN and CDR2 SYDVKM.

This clonotype was seen at least ten times. This chain uses TRBV5-1 with TRBJ2-1; no clear D. Trimming shortened V by 0 bases and J by 7 bases, and 14 bases separated the two germline ends. There are 15 residues in the CDR3. Germline V gene lookup returns CDR1 SGHRS and CDR2 YFSETQ. This CDR3 reads CASSLAGYRINEQFF. Written as DNA, the CDR3 is TGCGCCAGCAGCTTGGCCGGATATCGCATTAATGAGCAGTTCTTC.

This clonotype was counted between two and nine times. A much larger clone lies a single base off, so this may be a read error. The V call is TRBV27, the J call TRBJ2-4, with D tentatively TRBD1 (6 bases). The J call may be in error: the DNA end matches TRBJ2-5 better. The CDR3 has 14 amino acids. Germline loops: CDR1 MNHEY, CDR2 SMNVEV (reference sequence). The CDR3 region has the DNA TGTGCCGGCAGTCAGGGACATACCCAAGAGACCCAGTACTTC. This encodes CAGSQGHTQETQYF.

This clonotype was detected ten times or more. The gene calls are TRBV20-1 and TRBJ1-5; D is uncertain. Germline CDR1 and CDR2: DFQATT and SNEGSKA (reference sequence). The ends were cut back, 1 base at V and 7 bases at J, with 11 bases in the middle. CDR3 length equals 13 residues. The chain's CDR3 is CSARAGGKQPQHF. CDR3 in DNA: TGCAGTGCTAGAGCGGGCGGAAAGCAGCCCCAGCATTTT.

This clonotype was counted ten times or more. The chain has TRBV2 and TRBJ1-6; D possibly corresponds to TRBD1 (5 bases). Germline CDR1 SNHLY, CDR2 FYNNEI. Deletions cut 2 bases from V and 0 bases from J, with 8 bases between. There are 16 residues in the CDR3. DNA for the CDR3: TGTGCCAGCAGTGAATGGGGGAGCTCCTATAATTCACCCCTCCACTTT. Translated: CASSEWGSSYNSPLHF.

The chain joins TRBV5-6 to TRBJ2-7; TRBD2 aligns across 11 bases. This CDR3 is 15 amino acids long. V lost 4 bases and J lost 2; bases outside the gene matches: 5. CDR1 and CDR2 (germline): SGHDT, YYEEEE. The CDR3 is CASSRLAGKTYEQYF. CDR3 coding DNA: TGTGCCAGCAGCCGACTAGCGGGGAAGACCTACGAGCAGTACTTC. The variable domain in full, completed from reference TRBV5-6 and TRBJ2-7, reads DAGVTQSPTHLIKTRGQQVTLRCSPKSGHDTVSWYQQALGQGPQFIFQYYEEEERQRGNFPDRFSGHQFPNYSSELNVNALLLGDSALYLCASSRLAGKTYEQYFGPGTRLTVT.

In this sample, this clonotype turned up many times. This chain links TRBV5-1 with TRBJ2-4; D tentatively reads TRBD1 or TRBD2 (5 bases each). V shed 2 bases and J shed 8 bases, with 17 bases lying between them. CDR3 length equals 15 residues. CDR1 and CDR2 from the germline V gene are SGHRS and YFSETQ. CDR3 loop: CASSLIGTVSDIQYF. As DNA, the CDR3 is TGCGCCAGCAGCTTAATTGGGACGGTTAGCGACATTCAGTACTTC.

J is TRBJ2-5 and V is TRBV11-2; TRBD1 is a possible D gene (6 bases). Trimming removed 2 bases from V and 4 bases from J, with 14 bases in between. Germline CDR1 SGHAT, CDR2 FQNNGV. CDR3 length: 15 residues. CDR3 DNA: TGTGCCAGCAGCTTAAATCAGGGGTTAGGAGAGACCCAGTACTTC. Translated: CASSLNQGLGETQYF.

The chain recombines TRBV10-3 with TRBJ2-7; the D call may be TRBD1 or TRBD2 (5 bases each). The V gene lost 0 bases and the J gene lost 1 base, with 16 bases spanning the gap. The germline gives CDR1 ENHRY, CDR2 SYGVKD. The CDR3 spans 17 residues. The CDR3 bases are TGTGCCATCAGTGAGTCGAGGAGGCAGGGCCGTTCCTACGAGCAGTACTTC. Protein: CAISESRRQGRSYEQYF.

The chain joins TRBV20-1 to TRBJ2-5; 7 bases map to TRBD2. J was trimmed by 0 bases and V by 6 bases; bases with no gene match: 13. The CDR3 extends over 16 amino acids. Per germline, CDR1 DFQATT and CDR2 SNEGSKA (reference sequence). In DNA, the CDR3 is TGCAGTGCAGAACAATACCAAGCGGGGTACCAAGAGACCCAGTACTTC. It encodes CSAEQYQAGYQETQYF.

The sample holds many counts of this clonotype. The J gene is TRBJ2-3, the V gene TRBV12-3 or TRBV12-4; D is perhaps TRBD2 (5 bases). The CDR3 covers 12 residues. V gave up 5 bases and J gave up 9 bases, with 12 bases separating them. CDR3 region: CASSSTGSTQYF. The CDR3 DNA follows: TGTGCCAGCAGTAGTACGGGGTCGACGCAGTATTTT.

V usage is TRBV6-1 and J usage is TRBJ1-2; no clear D gene. Trimming stripped 4 bases from V and 5 bases from J, with 20 bases between. CDR1 MNHNS and CDR2 SASEGT come from the germline V gene. The CDR3 has 16 residues. The CDR3 bases are TGTGCCAGCAGTGGAGGAAACGGACCGATTTTATATGGCTACACCTTC. This codes for CASSGGNGPILYGYTF.

The chain carries TRBV20-1 and TRBJ1-1; D is unresolved. Looked up from germline, CDR1 is DFQATT and CDR2 is SNEGSKA (reference sequence). The V and J ends lost 3 bases and 2 bases respectively, with 13 bases between them. This CDR3 region has 14 residues. This CDR3 is CSARGTVRNTEAFF. The CDR3 region has the DNA TGCAGTGCTAGGGGCACGGTTCGAAACACTGAAGCTTTCTTT.